This TCR beta chain was found in a study of shared clonotypes between healthy human individuals. About the research overall: Donors had three CD4 naive, three CD4 memory, two CD8 naive and one CD8 memory plate apiece. Broader study findings: Generally, naive subsets came out with larger estimated richness than memory subsets. Since donors were few, the genetic and exposure-history diversity represented was limited.

Subsets obtained from CD4+ cells comprised CD45RA+ naive and CD45RA-negative memory cells. The method was immunoSEQ multiplex PCR; TCRdb's version includes in-frame clones alone and lacks a portion of them. The table includes 650,000 to 800,000 clones, 55% to 80% detected once. About this clone itself: Its specificity is unknown. The same CDR3 also results from other DNA sequences found in this sample.

This clonotype originated in a woman between 25 and 40 years old in good health. Sequencing input: memory CD4+ T cells sorted from blood. Subset in this sample: CD45RA-negative fraction.

CDR3 region: CASSPQGLGQPQHF. CDR3 DNA sequence: TGTGCCAGCTCACCTCAGGGGCTGGGTCAGCCCCAGCATTTT. The chain recombines TRBV18 with TRBJ1-5; tentatively, D is TRBD1 (6 bases). The germline CDR1 and CDR2 sequences are KGHSH and LQKENI. This CDR3 has 14 amino acids. The V gene lost 3 bases and the J gene lost 6 bases, with 12 bases spanning the gap.